The source of this T cell receptor beta chain is a study of post-analysis software for immune sequencing data. Study-wide results and limits: The study found TRBV5-6, TRBV5-1 and TRBV20-1 among about five TRBV segments more frequent in patients than controls. Normalized Chao1 diversity was significantly reduced in patients versus controls.

Germline V gene lookup returns CDR1 SGHAT and CDR2 FQNNGV. The CDR3 has 15 residues. TCR beta cDNA libraries included unique molecular identifiers. TCRdb re-called the PCR reads with MiXCR, one entry per CDR3 protein. The profile shows about 430,000 distinct CDR3 sequences, approximately 39% of them singletons. Notes on this clonotype: Its antigen is currently unknown.

The chain carries TRBV11-2 and TRBJ2-4; perhaps TRBD1 as D (6 bases). The DNA end favors TRBJ2-7, so the J call may be wrong. The sample consisted of blood. The origin of this receptor is a girl aged 2 to 9 with multiple sclerosis. DNA of the CDR3: TGTGCCAGCAGCTTAGGGCTTCTGGACAGCTACGAGCAGTACTTC. Protein sequence: CASSLGLLDSYEQYF.